The 19 T cell receptor beta chains listed next were all sequenced from one sample in a study of blood T cells in healthy people across ages. Sample-barcoded 5' priming and a J-beta primer mix drove a second PCR of 7 to 11 cycles. Each CDR3 protein is one row after TCRdb ran MiXCR on the 5' RACE reads. Here the sample spans about 2 million distinct CDR3 sequences, 49% being singletons. Sequenced input: blood. These receptors were obtained from a woman aged 40 to 55 in good health.

This chain joins TRBV6-2 or TRBV6-3 and TRBJ1-5, with D possibly being TRBD1 (5 bases). This CDR3 region has 16 residues. Trimming shortened V by 6 bases and J by 5 bases, and 20 bases separated the two germline ends. Looked up from germline, CDR1 is MNHEY and CDR2 is SVGEGT. The CDR3 bases are TGTGCCAGCAGACGCTTCCGGGACGGTTACGATCAGCCCCAGCATTTT. Protein sequence: CASRRFRDGYDQPQHF.

The J gene is TRBJ2-7, the V gene TRBV20-1; perhaps TRBD2 as D (6 bases). This CDR3 spans 15 amino acids. The germline CDR1 and CDR2 sequences are DFQATT and SNEGSKA (reference sequence). V dropped 4 bases and J dropped 3 bases, with 19 bases sitting between them. The CDR3 loop reads CSANLGRGVYYEQYF. As DNA, the CDR3 is TGCAGTGCTAATCTTGGGCGGGGAGTCTACTACGAGCAGTACTTC.

V usage is TRBV6-2 or TRBV6-3 and J usage is TRBJ1-2; D remains ambiguous. The length of the CDR3 is 13 residues. The V gene's germline CDR1 is MNHEY and CDR2 SVGEGT. Trimming removed 5 bases at V and 9 bases at J, with 16 bases between. The CDR3 region has the DNA TGTGCCAGCAGTGACACCTTACCAAGGAGCTACACCTTC. Residues: CASSDTLPRSYTF.

The chain is built from TRBV10-3 and TRBJ2-3, with TRBD2 identical over 11 bases. V lost 10 bases, J lost 4 bases, and 4 bases stayed unmatched. The CDR3 runs 13 residues. CDR1 and CDR2 from the germline V gene are ENHRY and SYGVKD. CDR3 sequence (DNA): TGTGCCACCATGACTAGCGGGGCAGATACGCAGTATTTT. Its translation is CATMTSGADTQYF.

This clonotype was recorded once. V usage is TRBV9 and J usage is TRBJ1-2, with 9 bases lining up with TRBD1. The CDR3 totals 19 residues. Germline trimming cut 6 bases from V and 2 bases from J; bases unmatched to any gene: 20. From germline, CDR1 is SGDLS and CDR2 YYNGEE. The CDR3 protein is CASTQGTGFFIGENYGYTF. In DNA form, the CDR3 reads TGTGCCAGCACCCAGGGGACAGGGTTTTTCATAGGAGAAAACTATGGCTACACCTTC.

The V gene is TRBV5-1, the J gene TRBJ2-7; D gene ambiguous. Germline values: CDR1 SGHRS, CDR2 YFSETQ. This CDR3 has 13 amino acids. Trimming shortened V by 4 bases and J by 0 bases, and 8 bases separated the two germline ends. CDR3 sequence reads: CASSKSGSYEQYF. The CDR3, as DNA: TGCGCCAGCAGCAAATCCGGCTCCTACGAGCAGTACTTC.

The genes are TRBV7-9 and TRBJ1-1; tentatively, D is TRBD1 (6 bases). Trimming took 8 bases from V and 4 from J, leaving 11 bases between them. The CDR3 contains 12 residues. Germline loops: CDR1 SEHNR, CDR2 FQNEAQ (reference sequence). This CDR3 reads CASPGAGTEAFF. The DNA for the CDR3 is TGTGCCAGCCCAGGGGCTGGCACTGAAGCTTTCTTT.

Written as DNA, the CDR3 is TGTGCCACCAGCAGAGACCGGGACAGTGGGGATGAAAAACTGTTTTTT. Encoded protein: CATSRDRDSGDEKLFF. V usage is TRBV15 and J usage is TRBJ1-4; 7 bases align to TRBD1. This CDR3 is 16 amino acids long. V lost 0 bases to trimming and J lost 6 bases; unmatched junction nucleotides: 7. Germline assignment: CDR1 LNHNV and CDR2 YYDKDF (reference sequence).

This rearrangement joins TRBV4-3 to TRBJ2-7, with 9 bases identical to TRBD2. V dropped 1 base and J dropped 9; count of bases not matched to a gene: 7. The CDR3 covers 14 residues. CDR1 is LGHNA and CDR2 is YSLEER in the germline V gene. CDR3: CASSQVAGDRRQYF. CDR3 coding DNA: TGCGCCAGCAGCCAAGTAGCGGGGGATAGACGGCAGTACTTC.

The chain combines TRBV28 with TRBJ2-1, with 8 positions matching TRBD2. This CDR3 has 15 amino acids. J lost 6 bases, V lost 5 bases, and 9 bases had no gene match. Germline V gene lookup returns CDR1 MDHEN and CDR2 SYDVKM. In DNA form, the CDR3 reads TGTGCCAGCAGTGGCGCCGGGGGGGTTTCCAATGAGCAGTTCTTC. This sequence encodes CASSGAGGVSNEQFF. Variable domain in full (rest from reference TRBV28 and TRBJ2-1): DVKVTQSSRYLVKRTGEKVFLECVQDMDHENMFWYRQDPGLGLRLIYFSYDVKMKEKGDIPEGYSVSREKKERFSLILESASTNQTSMYLCASSGAGGVSNEQFFGPGTRLTVL.

This clonotype was seen only once. The chain couples TRBV7-9 to TRBJ1-6, with 9 bases matching TRBD1. CDR1 and CDR2 (germline): SEHNR, FQNEAQ (reference sequence). The junction had 18 bases not matched to a gene; V was cut back by 11 bases and J by 7 bases. The CDR3 is 17 residues long. CDR3 bases: TGTGCCGGAATGGGTGTACAGGGGGCGGTTTGGAATTCACCCCTCCACTTT. Translated, it gives CAGMGVQGAVWNSPLHF.

In regard to this clonotype: One end of the junction does not line up with germline, which may come from a read error. This chain connects TRBV4-1 to TRBJ2-7; 12 bases align to TRBD2. Germline CDR1 reads MGHRA; CDR2 reads YSYEKL. CDR3 length equals 16 residues. The CDR3 sequence: CASSQDASGGAYEQYF. As DNA, the CDR3 is TGCGCCAGCAGCCAAGATGCTAGCGGGGGGGCCTACGAGCAGTACTTT.

Points on this clonotype: One end of the junction does not line up with germline, which may come from a read error. This rearrangement joins TRBV6-5 to TRBJ2-4, with D perhaps assigned TRBD1 or TRBD2 (5 bases each). Looked up from germline, CDR1 is MNHEY and CDR2 is SVGAGI. There are 13 residues in the CDR3. CDR3 amino acids: CACSYRQRDIQYF. The CDR3 coding sequence is TGTGCCTGCAGTTACAGACAGAGGGACATTCAGTACTTC.

This clonotype was observed a few times. The rearrangement joins TRBV7-2 to TRBJ2-5; 15 bases agree with TRBD2. The CDR3 contains 17 residues. V lost 6 bases and J lost 2; bases outside the gene matches: 7. Per the germline V gene, CDR1 is SGHTA and CDR2 is FQGNSA. CDR3 residues: CASRPPGLAGGQETQYF. CDR3 DNA sequence: TGTGCCAGCAGACCTCCTGGACTAGCGGGGGGGCAAGAGACCCAGTACTTC.

DNA for the CDR3: TGTGCCACCCGAGGACGGACCTCCTACGAGCAGTACTTC. Translated, it gives CATRGRTSYEQYF. V and J are TRBV10-3 and TRBJ2-7; no definite D call. This CDR3 comprises 13 residues. V was pared by 10 bases and J by 0 bases, with 13 bases between. Germline lookup yields CDR1 ENHRY and CDR2 SYGVKD.

The V call is TRBV7-9, the J call TRBJ1-2; D might be TRBD1 (5 bases). The CDR3 is 15 residues long. Germline CDR1 and CDR2: SEHNR and FQNEAQ (reference sequence). The V and J ends lost 2 bases and 4 bases respectively, with 14 bases between them. CDR3 residues: CASSLSGGGIYGYTF. CDR3 sequence (DNA): TGTGCCAGCAGCTTATCGGGCGGGGGAATCTATGGCTACACCTTC.

The chain uses TRBV7-2 and TRBJ2-5; unclear D gene. Trimming removed 2 bases from V and 2 bases from J, with 6 bases in between. CDR1 is SGHTA, CDR2 FQGNSA, per germline. This CDR3 is 13 amino acids long. CDR3 residues: CASSLQNQETQYF. The CDR3 nucleotides are TGTGCCAGCAGCTTACAGAATCAAGAGACCCAGTACTTC.

A few counts support this clonotype. The gene calls are TRBV6-2 or TRBV6-3 and TRBJ1-6, with 7 bases that match TRBD1. Trimming at V came to 5 bases and at J to 9 bases, leaving 7 bases not matched to a gene. The CDR3 extends over 14 amino acids. Looked up from germline, CDR1 is MNHEY and CDR2 is SVGEGT. The CDR3 loop is CASSTGTAGSPLHF. In DNA, the CDR3 is TGTGCCAGCAGTACCGGGACAGCGGGTTCACCCCTCCACTTT.

This sequence joins TRBV7-2 and TRBJ1-2; maybe TRBD1 (6 bases). Germline values: CDR1 SGHTA, CDR2 FQGNSA. Trimming removed 4 bases at V and 4 bases at J, with 10 bases between. The CDR3 is made up of 13 amino acids. CDR3 residues: CASSSAGVYGYTF. The CDR3 nucleotides read TGTGCCAGCAGCTCAGCAGGGGTCTATGGCTACACCTTC. Based on the CDR3 plus reference TRBV7-2 and TRBJ1-2, the full variable domain is GAGVSQSPSNKVTEKGKDVELRCDPISGHTALYWYRQSLGQGLEFLIYFQGNSAPDKSGLPSDRFSAERTGGSVSTLTIQRTQQEDSAVYLCASSSAGVYGYTFGSGTRLTVV.